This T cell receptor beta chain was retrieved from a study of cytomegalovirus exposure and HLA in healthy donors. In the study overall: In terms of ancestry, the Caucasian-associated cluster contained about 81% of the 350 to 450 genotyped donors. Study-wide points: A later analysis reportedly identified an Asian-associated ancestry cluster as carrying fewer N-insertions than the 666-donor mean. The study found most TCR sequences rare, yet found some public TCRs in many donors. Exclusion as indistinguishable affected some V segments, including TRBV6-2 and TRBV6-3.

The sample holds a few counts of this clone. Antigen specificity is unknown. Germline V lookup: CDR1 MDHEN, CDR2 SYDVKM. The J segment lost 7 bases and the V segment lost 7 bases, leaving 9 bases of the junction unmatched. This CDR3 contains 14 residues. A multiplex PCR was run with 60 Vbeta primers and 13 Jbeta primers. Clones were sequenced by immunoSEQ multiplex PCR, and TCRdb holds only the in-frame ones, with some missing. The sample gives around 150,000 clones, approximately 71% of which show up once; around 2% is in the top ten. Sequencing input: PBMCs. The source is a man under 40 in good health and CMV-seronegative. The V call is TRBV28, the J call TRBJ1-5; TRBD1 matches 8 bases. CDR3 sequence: CASTDDRGRQPQHF. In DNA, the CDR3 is TGTGCCAGCACCGATGACAGGGGACGACAGCCCCAGCATTTT. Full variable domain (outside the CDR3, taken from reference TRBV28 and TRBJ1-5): DVKVTQSSRYLVKRTGEKVFLECVQDMDHENMFWYRQDPGLGLRLIYFSYDVKMKEKGDIPEGYSVSREKKERFSLILESASTNQTSMYLCASTDDRGRQPQHFGDGTRLSIL.